The clone carrying this TCR beta chain is medium-sized. Its target is unknown. No DNA is shown, since the ends of the CDR3 on it are uncertain; the CDR3 is the one TCRdb lists. Both CD4+ and CD8+ T cells were separated by sorting PBMCs. Once RNA had been extracted, it was reverse transcribed into cDNA to act as the sequencing template. Assay: immunoSEQ multiplex PCR; the TCRdb copy retains only in-frame clones and omits some. The table lists some 99,000 clones, roughly two fifths of them singletons. This record belongs to a study of CD8+ T cells in alopecia areata. The wider study: Tofacitinib ran 6 to 18 months, followed by 6 months off drug.

Findings and limits, study-wide: In scalp samples, resident alphabeta T cells of normal skin are also sequenced. Between patients, shared TCR sequences were less clear than in mice. This was possibly due in part to HLA diversity in the patient population.

This receptor was obtained from a human donor with alopecia areata. Sequencing was done on a sample of CD4+ T cells sorted from blood.

The CDR3: CASSWGLGTYF. V usage is TRBV28 and J usage is TRBJ1-1. Per germline, CDR1 MDHEN and CDR2 SYDVKM. The CDR3 totals 11 residues, both ends included.